Listed below are T cell receptor beta chains from one sample, sequenced in a study of regulatory T cells in long-lasting Graves disease. Each CDR3 protein gets one entry after TCRdb re-called the multiplex PCR reads with MiXCR. The data contain 300,000 to 350,000 distinct CDR3 sequences, around a fifth of them singletons. Here the sequenced sample was peripheral blood mononuclear cells (PBMCs), taken when the disease was refractory, from a patient treated with antithyroid drugs. Receptors originate from a female donor with Graves disease. The CDR3 runs from the conserved cysteine through the conserved F or W. The D gene is left open where the match is weak. Rows may omit the clone size; those that give it use once, few, many or a size class.

>few|TRBV4-1|TRBJ1-2|-
TGCGCCAGCAGCCAAGATATGGGATTGAACTATGGCTACACCTTC
CASSQDMGLNYGYTF
>few|TRBV19|TRBJ2-7|TRBD2
TGTGCCAGTAGTTCCGTTCTAGCGGGAATCTCCCTCTACGAGCAGTACTTC
CASSSVLAGISLYEQYF
>few|TRBV9|TRBJ2-2|TRBD2
TGTGCCAGCAGCGCGCGGGGGGCGGGAACCGGGGAGCTGTTTTTT
CASSARGAGTGELFF
>few|TRBV4-2|TRBJ1-4|-
TGTGCCAGCAGCCAAGATCCTAACGGGGGGGGCTTCGAAAAACTGTTTTTT
CASSQDPNGGGFEKLFF
>many|TRBV6-1|TRBJ1-5|-
TGTGCCAGCAGTGAATCGCTGTCGGGGACACAGCCCCAGCATTTT
CASSESLSGTQPQHF
>few|TRBV20-1|TRBJ1-3|TRBD1
TGCAGTGCTAGATCTAGGGGGCAAGGTGGAAACACCATATATTTT
CSARSRGQGGNTIYF
>-|TRBV2|TRBJ2-3|-
TGTGCCAGCAGTGAAGCGCTTCTGAGGGACACAGATACGCAGTATTTT
CASSEALLRDTDTQYF
>-|TRBV6-2/TRBV6-3|TRBJ1-5|TRBD1
TGTGCCAGCAGTTACAAGAGGGACAGGGAGGAAGAACAGCCCCAGCATTTT
CASSYKRDREEEQPQHF
>few|TRBV10-3|TRBJ1-1|TRBD1
TGTGCCATCAGTGGTAGGACAGGGGCTGGCACTGAAGCTTTCTTT
CAISGRTGAGTEAFF
>many|TRBV15|TRBJ2-7|-
TGTGCCACCAGCAGAGAAAAGAGGGGAATCTACGAGCAGTACTTC
CATSREKRGIYEQYF
>few|TRBV28|TRBJ2-2|-
TGTGCCAGCTTGGCGAGACTCACCGGGGAGCTGTTTTTT
CASLARLTGELFF
>-|TRBV28|TRBJ2-1|TRBD2
TGTGCCAGCAGATTTAGCGGGAGGCTGCGTTACAATGAGCAGTTCTTC
CASRFSGRLRYNEQFF
>-|TRBV7-2|TRBJ2-7|-
TGTGCCAGCAGCTTATCCGCCGACACTAACTACGAGCAGTACTTC
CASSLSADTNYEQYF
>few|TRBV4-1|TRBJ2-5|-
TGCGCCATCAGCAGGGTCCCGCAAGAGACCCAGTACTTC
CAISRVPQETQYF
>many|TRBV7-9|TRBJ1-1|-
TGTGCCAGCAGCTTAGTTGTTGGGAACACTGAAGCTTTCTTT
CASSLVVGNTEAFF
>many|TRBV28|TRBJ1-6|-
TGTGCCAGCAGTTTTAGGAGCTCCTATAATTCACCCCTCCACTTT
CASSFRSSYNSPLHF
>few|TRBV2|TRBJ1-1|TRBD1
TGTGCCAGCAGTGTAGACAGGGTTGCCACTGAAGCTTTCTTT
CASSVDRVATEAFF